The next 7 T cell receptor beta chains were all read from a single sample in a study of T cells in Graves' hyperthyroidism and ophthalmopathy. RNA transcripts gave rise to amplified TCR beta CDR3 regions. The TCR CDR3 first-round RT-PCR relied on the HTBI primer set. TCRdb reprocessed the multiplex PCR reads via MiXCR and lists one record per CDR3 protein. Here the sample spans 540,000 or so distinct CDR3 sequences, roughly 14% being singletons. The sequenced sample consisted of blood. All receptors derive from a woman in her 30s with Graves' hyperthyroidism.

A single count supports this clonotype. CDR3 sequence (DNA): TGCAGTGCTAGAGATCGGCCCTCCGGGAGTTATGGCGGGGAGCTGTTTTTT. This encodes CSARDRPSGSYGGELFF. This chain joins TRBV20-1 and TRBJ2-2, with D maybe TRBD2 (6 bases). V was clipped by 0 bases and J by 7 bases, with 21 bases between them. The V gene's germline CDR1 is DFQATT and CDR2 SNEGSKA (reference sequence). This CDR3 has 17 amino acids.

This clonotype was seen only a few times. A much larger clone differs by one base, so this may be a read error. V and J are TRBV6-5 and TRBJ1-1, with 9 bases aligning to TRBD1. Losses at the gene ends were 4 bases for V and 0 bases for J; bases not matched to a gene: 3. The CDR3 length is 15 residues. Germline CDR1 MNHEY, CDR2 SVGAGI. CDR3 protein: CASSSWTGVNTEAFF. CDR3 coding DNA: TGTGCCAGCAGTTCCTGGACAGGGGTGAACACTGAAGCTTTCTTT.

This clonotype was detected a few times. This chain uses TRBV6-1 with TRBJ2-7, with 8 bases fitting TRBD2. The CDR3 contains 12 residues. The ends lost 8 bases at V and 3 bases at J; junction bases unmatched: 3. Germline CDR1 and CDR2: MNHNS and SASEGT. This chain's CDR3 is CASGRGGYEQYF. DNA for the CDR3: TGTGCCAGCGGCCGGGGGGGCTACGAGCAGTACTTC.

Many counts were recorded for this clonotype. The chain is built from TRBV3-1 and TRBJ1-2; D not resolved. CDR3 size: 13 residues. Germline lookup yields CDR1 LGHDT and CDR2 YNNKEL (reference sequence). Trimming took off 1 base at V and 7 bases at J, with 10 bases between the two ends. CDR3 DNA: TGTGCCAGCAGCCAAGCCCAAGGTGGTGGCTACACCTTC. Protein product: CASSQAQGGGYTF.

This clonotype was detected many times. This rearrangement joins TRBV18 to TRBJ2-7; D is undetermined. The germline gives CDR1 KGHSH, CDR2 LQKENI. V was pared by 1 base and J by 2 bases, with 9 bases between. This CDR3 has 14 residues. Here the CDR3 reads CASSPLPVAYEQYF. As DNA, the CDR3 is TGTGCCAGCTCACCACTTCCAGTAGCCTACGAGCAGTACTTC.

This clonotype was picked up a small number of times. The rearrangement links TRBV16 to TRBJ2-1; 7 positions match TRBD2. Germline CDR1 and CDR2: KGHSY and FQNENV. Germline trimming cut 2 bases from V and 0 bases from J; bases unmatched to any gene: 7. The CDR3 sequence is 17 residues long. The CDR3 protein is CASSQLAETSSYNEQFF. In DNA, the CDR3 is TGTGCCAGCAGCCAACTAGCGGAGACTAGCTCCTACAATGAGCAGTTCTTC.

The V and J genes are TRBV11-2 and TRBJ2-7; 9 nucleotides agree with TRBD1. This CDR3 comprises 15 residues. The germline V gene has CDR1 SGHAT and CDR2 FQNNGV. V gave up 5 bases and J gave up 2 bases; unmatched junction bases: 7. DNA of the CDR3: TGTGCCAGCAGCCGGGGACAGGGTTTGGCCTACGAGCAGTACTTC. Amino acid sequence: CASSRGQGLAYEQYF.